These 31 T cell receptor beta chains were sequenced from one sample in a study of blood T cell repertoires in COVID-19. Some clones are missing from TCRdb's copy, which holds only in-frame ones; the method was immunoSEQ multiplex PCR. Among 74,000 or so clones listed, approximately 89% were seen once. The sequencing input was peripheral blood. The receptors come from a man between 45 and 60 years old with active COVID-19.

This clone was seen once. CDR3 bases: TGTGCCAGCAGCCAACGGGAGGTCGGCAAATCCTACGAGCAGTACTTC. Its translation: CASSQREVGKSYEQYF. The chain employs TRBV14 and TRBJ2-7; the match to TRBD2 covers 7 bases. Germline V gene sequence: CDR1 SGHDN, CDR2 FVKESK. V lost 2 bases, J lost 1 base, and 8 bases stayed unmatched. The CDR3 sequence is 16 residues long.

The chain carries TRBV4-2 and TRBJ1-4; 7 nucleotides agree with TRBD1. V lost 0 bases, J lost 7 bases, and 8 bases stayed unmatched. This CDR3 comprises 16 residues. Per germline, CDR1 LGHNA and CDR2 YNFKEQ. CDR3 in amino acids: CASSQEEGAQGEKLFF. The CDR3 DNA is TGTGCCAGCAGCCAAGAAGAGGGGGCGCAGGGTGAAAAACTGTTTTTT.

The V call is TRBV5-1, the J call TRBJ1-1, with D possibly being TRBD1 (5 bases). CDR1 SGHRS and CDR2 YFSETQ come from the germline V gene. The CDR3 totals 15 residues. V lost 1 base to trimming and J lost 4 bases, with 14 bases between them. CDR3 sequence: CASSLSPGGGTEAFF. In nucleotides, the CDR3 is TGCGCCAGCAGCTTGAGTCCGGGGGGTGGCACTGAAGCTTTCTTT.

The gene calls are TRBV4-1 and TRBJ2-5; 15 nucleotides agree with TRBD2. Unmatched junction bases numbered 7, after V lost 3 bases and J lost 2 bases. Germline V CDR1 and CDR2: MGHRA, YSYEKL. The CDR3 loop spans 18 amino acids. CDR3 region: CASSQDGTSGGLQETQYF. The CDR3 bases are TGCGCCAGCAGCCAGGACGGGACTAGCGGGGGGCTACAAGAGACCCAGTACTTC.

Details on this clone: One end of the junction fails to match germline, which may point to a read error. This chain links TRBV13 with TRBJ1-2; maybe TRBD1 (6 bases). The germline gives CDR1 PRHDT, CDR2 FYEKMQ (reference sequence). This CDR3 region has 12 residues. CDR3 sequence: CASSQGREENLF. The DNA for the CDR3 is TGTGCCAGCAGCCAGGGGAGGGAGGAAAATCTCTTC.

The J gene is TRBJ2-3, the V gene TRBV3-1 (or the pseudogene TRBV3-2), with TRBD2 identical over 10 bases. Germline V gene data show CDR1 as LGHDT and CDR2 as YNNKEL (reference sequence). CDR3 length: 18 residues. V gave up 0 bases and J gave up 4 bases; unmatched junction bases: 10. DNA of the CDR3: TGTGCCAGCAGCCAAGATATTGCAGCGGGGGGGCGTCCAGATACGCAGTATTTT. Translated: CASSQDIAAGGRPDTQYF.

This clone is a singleton in its sample. The rearrangement joins TRBV27 to TRBJ1-1; D is perhaps TRBD1 (6 bases). CDR1 is MNHEY, CDR2 SMNVEV, per germline (reference sequence). The V and J ends lost 3 bases and 3 bases respectively, with 14 bases between them. This CDR3 comprises 15 residues. The CDR3 loop is CASSLGTNPDTEAFF. For the CDR3, the DNA is TGTGCCAGCAGTTTGGGGACAAACCCTGACACTGAAGCTTTCTTT.

CDR3 sequence: CASSQGRVSNQPQHF. DNA of the CDR3: TGCGCCAGCAGCCAAGGGAGGGTCAGCAATCAGCCCCAGCATTTT. The genes are TRBV4-3 and TRBJ1-5; D not resolved. This CDR3 comprises 15 residues. Germline V lookup: CDR1 LGHNA, CDR2 YSLEER. The V gene lost 1 base and the J gene lost 1 base, with 8 bases spanning the gap.

The chain is built from TRBV18 and TRBJ2-7; a possible D gene is TRBD2 (5 bases). V was pared by 6 bases and J by 3 bases, with 12 bases between. The germline CDR1 and CDR2 sequences are KGHSH and LQKENI. The CDR3 consists of 13 residues. The CDR3 DNA follows: TGTGCCAGCTCTCAAGCCGGGGACTACGAGCAGTACTTC. Amino acids: CASSQAGDYEQYF.

V and J are TRBV6-1 and TRBJ2-2; 11 bases are a match to TRBD2. Germline V gives CDR1 MNHNS, CDR2 SASEGT. The V and J ends lost 3 bases and 5 bases, in that order; junction bases with no gene match: 2. The CDR3 has 15 residues. This CDR3 is CASSDIAGGTGELFF. The CDR3 DNA sequence: TGTGCCAGCAGTGATATAGCGGGGGGGACCGGGGAGCTGTTTTTT.

V and J are TRBV19 and TRBJ1-1; D perhaps matches TRBD1 (5 bases). The CDR3 sequence is 14 residues long. The germline gives CDR1 LNHDA, CDR2 SQIVND (reference sequence). Trimming left V 7 bases short and J 5 bases short, with 17 bases between. The DNA for the CDR3 is TGTGCCAGTACCACTCGACAGTCAAGGACTGAAGCTTTCTTT. The encoded protein is CASTTRQSRTEAFF.

This chain connects TRBV19 to TRBJ1-1; TRBD1 is a possible D gene (6 bases). CDR3 size: 13 residues. Per the germline V gene, CDR1 is LNHDA and CDR2 is SQIVND (reference sequence). V gave up 3 bases and J gave up 11 bases, with 16 bases separating them. This CDR3 is CASSINPKRGAFF. CDR3 DNA sequence: TGTGCCAGTAGTATCAACCCTAAAAGGGGGGCTTTCTTT. Variable domain in full (rest from reference TRBV19 and TRBJ1-1): DGGITQSPKYLFRKEGQNVTLSCEQNLNHDAMYWYRQDPGQGLRLIYYSQIVNDFQKGDIAEGYSVSREKKESFPLTVTSAQKNPTAFYLCASSINPKRGAFFGQGTRLTVV.

This chain connects TRBV6-5 to TRBJ1-1; D might be TRBD1 (5 bases). The CDR3 runs 14 residues. V was clipped by 2 bases and J by 4 bases, with 11 bases between them. Germline CDR1 is MNHEY and CDR2 is SVGAGI. For the CDR3, the DNA is TGTGCCAGCAGTTACCTCGGGGGAGCCACTGAAGCTTTCTTT. Protein sequence: CASSYLGGATEAFF.

The chain joins TRBV25-1 to TRBJ2-4; D perhaps matches TRBD1 (6 bases). Per germline, CDR1 MGHDK and CDR2 SYGVNS. The length of the CDR3 is 12 residues. In DNA, the CDR3 is TGTGGACTAACAGGGGCCAAAAACATTCAGTACTTC. Amino acids: CGLTGAKNIQYF.

This chain joins TRBV6-2 or TRBV6-3 and TRBJ1-1, with D tentatively TRBD1 (6 bases). V was pared by 2 bases and J by 3 bases, with 13 bases between. Germline CDR1 is MNHEY and CDR2 is SVGEGT. The CDR3 loop spans 15 amino acids. DNA of the CDR3: TGTGCCAGCAGTTACCGGGGGGCCGGTTACACTGAAGCTTTCTTT. This codes for CASSYRGAGYTEAFF.

The chain has TRBV7-2 and TRBJ1-3; D is possibly TRBD1 (5 bases). CDR3 length: 16 residues. CDR1 and CDR2 from the germline V gene are SGHTA and FQGNSA. V was trimmed by 1 base and J by 0 bases, leaving 10 bases between them. The CDR3 loop reads CASSLGVRASGNTIYF. Here the CDR3 DNA reads TGTGCCAGCAGCTTAGGCGTCAGGGCCTCTGGAAACACCATATATTTT.

V and J are TRBV19 and TRBJ1-1, with 7 bases fitting TRBD1. J gave up 4 bases and V 5 bases, and 4 bases lay outside the gene matches. CDR1 is LNHDA and CDR2 is SQIVND in the germline V gene (reference sequence). This CDR3 has 13 residues. DNA of the CDR3: TGTGCCAGTAGTGTTCGACAGGGCACTGAAGCTTTCTTT. Amino acid sequence: CASSVRQGTEAFF.

This clone has a handful of counts. V gene TRBV4-3 combines with J gene TRBJ1-3; tentatively, D is TRBD1 (6 bases). Trimming removed 3 bases at V and 0 bases at J, with 15 bases between. The CDR3 has 17 residues. Germline-derived CDR1 and CDR2 are LGHNA and YSLEER. The CDR3 DNA is TGCGCCAGCAGCCAGTCCCGAGGGGGATACTCTGGAAACACCATATATTTT. Translated, it gives CASSQSRGGYSGNTIYF.

The V and J genes are TRBV7-6 and TRBJ2-5; possible D gene TRBD1, 7 bases. V lost 1 base, J lost 5 bases, and 14 bases lay in between. CDR1 is SGHVS, CDR2 FNYEAQ, per germline. The CDR3 spans 15 residues. CDR3 in DNA: TGTGCCAGCAGCTTAGAAACAGGGGAGGCGGAGACCCAGTACTTC. Encoded protein: CASSLETGEAETQYF. The full variable domain, rest sourced from reference TRBV7-6 and TRBJ2-5, is GAGVSQSPRYKVTKRGQDVALRCDPISGHVSLYWYRQALGQGPEFLTYFNYEAQQDKSGLPNDRFSAERPEGSISTLTIQRTEQRDSAMYRCASSLETGEAETQYFGPGTRLLVL.

CDR3 protein: CASSDRVETQYF. CDR3 sequence (DNA): TGTGCCAGTAGCGACAGGGTTGAGACCCAGTACTTC. The V call is TRBV19, the J call TRBJ2-5; 7 bases agree with TRBD1. Germline CDR1 reads LNHDA; CDR2 reads SQIVND (reference sequence). The CDR3 sequence is 12 residues long. Trimming cost V 6 bases and J 5 bases; bases outside gene matches: 3.

V is TRBV7-9 and J is TRBJ2-1; 8 bases agree with TRBD2. The CDR3 length is 18 residues. Germline loops: CDR1 SEHNR, CDR2 FQNEAQ (reference sequence). Trimming removed 1 base from V and 0 bases from J; junction bases left unmatched: 8. The CDR3 DNA reads TGTGCCAGCAGCTTAGATGTTAGCGGGGCTAGCTCCTACAATGAGCAGTTCTTC. Translating it yields CASSLDVSGASSYNEQFF. The variable domain in full, with the rest retrieved from reference TRBV7-9 and TRBJ2-1, is DTGVSQNPRHKITKRGQNVTFRCDPISEHNRLYWYRQTLGQGPEFLTYFQNEAQLEKSRLLSDRFSAERPKGSFSTLEIQRTEQGDSAMYLCASSLDVSGASSYNEQFFGPGTRLTVL.

The chain combines TRBV19 with TRBJ1-4; 11 bases agree with TRBD1. The germline V gene has CDR1 LNHDA and CDR2 SQIVND (reference sequence). Losses at the gene ends were 6 bases for V and 3 bases for J; bases not matched to a gene: 12. The CDR3 is 18 amino acids. Written as DNA, the CDR3 is TGTGCCAGTAGACCCTTGGGACAGGGGGGTTCGGCTAATGAAAAACTGTTTTTT. The encoded protein is CASRPLGQGGSANEKLFF.

This clone has a handful of counts. The chain carries TRBV5-6 and TRBJ1-2; D is uncertain. This CDR3 has 15 residues. Trimming removed 0 bases from V and 0 bases from J, with 9 bases in between. Germline CDR1 is SGHDT and CDR2 is YYEEEE. The CDR3 DNA sequence: TGTGCCAGCAGCTTGGGCCCCGGGTCTAACTATGGCTACACCTTC. Amino acids: CASSLGPGSNYGYTF.

This clone was observed a single time. The genes are TRBV28 and TRBJ1-2, with 7 bases fitting TRBD1. V dropped 3 bases and J dropped 4; count of bases not matched to a gene: 8. CDR1 and CDR2 from the germline V gene are MDHEN and SYDVKM. The CDR3 is made up of 15 amino acids. The CDR3 reads CASSFRTGIIYGYTF. CDR3 DNA sequence: TGTGCCAGCAGTTTCAGGACAGGAATCATCTATGGCTACACCTTC.

The chain recombines TRBV7-8 with TRBJ1-2; D perhaps matches TRBD1 (5 bases). Trimming took off 3 bases at V and 4 bases at J, with 12 bases between the two ends. The germline V gene encodes CDR1 SGHVS and CDR2 FQNEAQ. The CDR3 length is 14 residues. CDR3 amino acids: CASSLGGQRYGYTF. The CDR3, as DNA: TGTGCCAGCAGCTTGGGTGGACAACGCTATGGCTACACCTTC.

The chain couples TRBV14 to TRBJ2-3; D is perhaps TRBD1 (6 bases). This CDR3 is built from 16 residues. The germline gives CDR1 SGHDN, CDR2 FVKESK. Trimming shortened V by 5 bases and J by 0 bases, and 15 bases separated the two germline ends. The CDR3 region has the DNA TGTGCCAGCAGCTACTCCTTAACAGGGAGCACAGATACGCAGTATTTT. Protein product: CASSYSLTGSTDTQYF.

The CDR3 DNA reads as TGTGCCAGCAGTTTGGTCGGTCCCTACGAGCAGTACTTC. Translated, it gives CASSLVGPYEQYF. The chain joins TRBV12-3 or TRBV12-4 to TRBJ2-7; D not resolved. The CDR3 is 13 residues long. V was cut by 3 bases and J by 2 bases, with 8 bases left in between.

This chain uses TRBV18 with TRBJ1-3; unclear D gene. Germline-derived CDR1 and CDR2 are KGHSH and LQKENI. CDR3 size: 12 residues. The V end lost 7 bases, the J end lost 1 base, and 5 bases lay between the germline ends. The chain's CDR3 is CASCESGNTIYF. The CDR3 DNA reads as TGTGCCAGCTGCGAGTCTGGAAACACCATATATTTT.

The genes are TRBV28 and TRBJ2-3; D is possibly TRBD2 (5 bases). Trimming took off 5 bases at V and 1 base at J, with 16 bases between the two ends. The CDR3 loop spans 16 amino acids. CDR1 and CDR2 (germline): MDHEN, SYDVKM. The CDR3 protein is CASSKPGLRGTDTQYF. The CDR3 bases are TGTGCCAGCAGTAAGCCCGGACTCCGAGGCACAGATACGCAGTATTTT.

V gene TRBV19 combines with J gene TRBJ2-6; D gene unclear. CDR3 length: 15 amino acids. Germline CDR1 is LNHDA and CDR2 is SQIVND (reference sequence). Trimming shortened V by 6 bases and J by 1 base, and 10 bases separated the two germline ends. CDR3 protein: CASSIGGSGANVLTF. The DNA of the CDR3 is TGTGCCAGTAGCATCGGTGGTTCTGGGGCCAACGTCCTGACTTTC.

V and J are TRBV27 and TRBJ1-2; no clear D. The germline V and J ends were trimmed by 7 bases and 0 bases, with 15 bases remaining between them. The CDR3 spans 15 residues. CDR1 and CDR2 from the germline V gene are MNHEY and SMNVEV (reference sequence). CDR3 coding DNA: TGTGCCAGCATGGGTCAGCGCGCCGCTAACTATGGCTACACCTTC. Amino acid sequence: CASMGQRAANYGYTF.